The 24 T cell receptor beta chains given below trace back to one sample, sequenced in a study of blood T cell repertoires in COVID-19. TCRdb's table, derived via immunoSEQ multiplex PCR, lists solely in-frame clones and lacks some. The table lists 150,000 to 200,000 clones, roughly 80% of them singletons, with roughly an eighth in the top ten. The sequencing input was PBMCs or T cells enriched from blood (not recorded which). These receptors all come from a man in his fifties or sixties who had been exposed to COVID-19.

This clone was seen more than once but under ten times. V is TRBV2 and J is TRBJ1-1, with a possible D match to TRBD1 (5 bases). V was cut by 4 bases and J by 0 bases, with 15 bases left in between. The CDR3 totals 16 residues. Per germline, CDR1 SNHLY and CDR2 FYNNEI. The CDR3 bases are TGTGCCAGCAGTGTCTTTCGGGAGGGGCTGAACACTGAAGCTTTCTTT. The encoded protein is CASSVFREGLNTEAFF.

The chain carries TRBV4-2 and TRBJ2-7; D perhaps matches TRBD1 (5 bases). Per germline, CDR1 LGHNA and CDR2 YNFKEQ. With 0 bases removed from V and 4 bases from J, the gap between germline ends came to 7 bases. This CDR3 comprises 13 residues. The DNA for the CDR3 is TGTGCCAGCAGCCAAGAGGGGCCTTACGAGCAGTACTTC. Residues: CASSQEGPYEQYF.

J is TRBJ2-7 and V is TRBV21-1; TRBD2, the table's D call, was not compared with the DNA. TRBV21-1 is a listed pseudogene. This CDR3 is 16 amino acids long. The CDR3 is CASSKGKGGRSYEQYF. The CDR3 DNA follows: TGTGCCAGCAGCAAAGGGAAGGGAGGGAGATCTTACGAGCAGTACTTC.

The chain links TRBV7-2 to TRBJ1-5; 9 positions agree with TRBD1. This CDR3 has 16 amino acids. Per germline, CDR1 SGHTA and CDR2 FQGNSA. The junction had 7 bases not matched to a gene; V was cut back by 1 base and J by 6 bases. Here the CDR3 DNA reads TGTGCCAGCAGCTTAGGTACAGGGGGCTCGGGTCAGCCCCAGCATTTT. It yields the protein CASSLGTGGSGQPQHF.

This clone has only one observation. V is TRBV29-1 and J is TRBJ1-2; 8 bases agree with TRBD1. This CDR3 has 14 residues. Trimming removed 5 bases from V and 4 bases from J; junction bases left unmatched: 9. The germline CDR1 and CDR2 sequences are SQVTM and ANQGSEA. The CDR3 nucleotides read TGCAGCGTTCCCATTACAGGGGGGGTCTATGGCTACACCTTC. Translation gives CSVPITGGVYGYTF.

This chain links TRBV18 with TRBJ1-1; 8 bases fit TRBD1. This CDR3 is built from 13 residues. V trimming: 8 bases; J trimming: 4 bases; junction bases outside the gene matches: 6. Germline lookup yields CDR1 KGHSH and CDR2 LQKENI. CDR3 DNA: TGTGCCAGCAAAGGACAGGGAGTCACTGAAGCTTTCTTT. Protein product: CASKGQGVTEAFF.

The V call is TRBV14, the J call TRBJ2-5, with TRBD1 matching over 8 bases. The V segment lost 4 bases and the J segment 5 bases; nucleotides outside the gene matches: 9. Germline V CDR1 and CDR2: SGHDN, FVKESK. The CDR3 is 15 amino acids. DNA of the CDR3: TGTGCCAGCAGCCTACAGGGGGTGAGGGGGGAGACCCAGTACTTC. It is translated as CASSLQGVRGETQYF.

This clone was counted a few times. The chain recombines TRBV27 with TRBJ1-1, with D tentatively TRBD1 (5 bases). The CDR3 has 15 residues. The V end was cut by 1 base, the J end by 6 bases, with 15 bases between. Germline V CDR1 and CDR2: MNHEY, SMNVEV (reference sequence). The CDR3 spells CASSLWGPGGSEAFF. The CDR3 DNA reads TGTGCCAGCAGTTTATGGGGACCCGGAGGGTCTGAAGCTTTCTTT.

The chain carries TRBV7-3 and TRBJ2-5, with TRBD1 identical over 9 bases. The ends lost 5 bases at V and 7 bases at J; junction bases unmatched: 11. The CDR3 is 15 residues long. Germline V gives CDR1 SGHTA, CDR2 FQGTGA. Here the CDR3 DNA reads TGTGCCAGCAGCGCCTGGACAGGGGAATTTGGGACCCAGTACTTC. It is translated as CASSAWTGEFGTQYF.

The chain joins TRBV2 to TRBJ1-2, with 7 bases identical to TRBD1. This CDR3 has 15 residues. Per the germline V gene, CDR1 is SNHLY and CDR2 is FYNNEI. The V and J ends lost 7 bases and 4 bases, in that order; junction bases with no gene match: 12. CDR3 amino acids: CASTFRGQGIYGYTF. The CDR3 nucleotides read TGTGCCAGCACCTTTAGGGGGCAGGGAATCTATGGCTACACCTTC.

V gene TRBV7-3 combines with J gene TRBJ2-3, with TRBD1 matching 9 bases. Unmatched junction bases numbered 3, after V lost 5 bases and J lost 9 bases. CDR1 SGHTA and CDR2 FQGTGA come from the germline V gene. CDR3 length: 12 amino acids. CDR3 region: CASSPGTGTQYF. CDR3 bases: TGTGCCAGCAGCCCCGGGACAGGGACGCAGTATTTT.

This clone was observed a handful of times. V gene TRBV7-9 combines with J gene TRBJ2-5, with TRBD2 matching over 7 bases. The germline gives CDR1 SEHNR, CDR2 FQNEAQ (reference sequence). J lost 5 bases, V lost 5 bases, and 11 bases had no gene match. CDR3 length: 15 residues. In nucleotides, the CDR3 is TGTGCCAGCAGCCCCCCGGGTGGCGGGAGTGAGACCCAGTACTTC. Protein sequence: CASSPPGGGSETQYF.

The rearrangement links TRBV24-1 to TRBJ2-3; maybe TRBD2 (6 bases). V was trimmed by 0 bases and J by 5 bases, leaving 17 bases between them. Germline V lookup: CDR1 KGHDR, CDR2 SFDVKD. CDR3 length: 17 residues. Written as DNA, the CDR3 is TGTGCCACCAGTGATTTGAGTTCAGGGACTGGTGGAGATACGCAGTATTTT. This gives the protein CATSDLSSGTGGDTQYF.

This clone was seen a few times. This chain joins TRBV5-6 and TRBJ2-1, with D possibly TRBD1 on 5 matching bases. The germline V gene has CDR1 SGHDT and CDR2 YYEEEE. The CDR3 has 13 amino acids. The germline V and J ends were trimmed by 6 bases and 4 bases, with 11 bases remaining between them. CDR3 nucleotide sequence: TGTGCCAGCAACCCCGCAGGGTACAATGAGCAGTTCTTC. Translation: CASNPAGYNEQFF.

The chain links TRBV7-2 to TRBJ2-7, with 11 bases matching TRBD2. V shed 0 bases, J shed 4 bases, and the junction held 5 bases outside the gene matches. CDR3 length: 16 residues. Germline V gives CDR1 SGHTA, CDR2 FQGNSA. The CDR3 loop reads CASSLAPGTSGYEQYF. DNA for the CDR3: TGTGCCAGCAGCTTAGCACCCGGGACTAGCGGATACGAGCAGTACTTC.

The chain links TRBV30 to TRBJ1-3; D call uncertain. Between the trimmed V and J ends, which lost 3 bases and 2 bases, there was a span of 20 bases. The CDR3 consists of 17 residues. Germline CDR1 GTSNPN, CDR2 SVGIG (reference sequence). Here the CDR3 DNA reads TGTGCCTGGAGCGCACGAACTCGGCGCGGCGCTGGAAACACCATATATTTT. Protein: CAWSARTRRGAGNTIYF.

The chain combines TRBV29-1 with TRBJ2-7; 7 bases line up with TRBD1. This CDR3 is 15 amino acids long. Germline values: CDR1 SQVTM, CDR2 ANQGSEA. V trimming: 7 bases; J trimming: 0 bases; junction bases outside the gene matches: 12. CDR3 region: CSAQTGTVSSYEQYF. The CDR3 region has the DNA TGCAGCGCACAGACCGGGACAGTGAGCTCCTACGAGCAGTACTTC.

In this sample, this clone turned up a few times. This rearrangement joins TRBV30 to TRBJ1-1, with D perhaps TRBD1 (5 bases). V lost 5 bases and J 1 base, leaving 11 bases between the germline ends. The length of the CDR3 is 13 residues. The germline CDR1 and CDR2 sequences are GTSNPN and SVGIG (reference sequence). The chain's CDR3 is CAWGGTSNTEAFF. In nucleotides, the CDR3 is TGTGCCTGGGGGGGGACTTCGAACACTGAAGCTTTCTTT.

This chain joins TRBV19 and TRBJ1-1; 9 positions match TRBD1. The J segment lost 9 bases and the V segment lost 7 bases, leaving 9 bases of the junction unmatched. CDR3 length: 13 amino acids. Looked up from germline, CDR1 is LNHDA and CDR2 is SQIVND (reference sequence). This CDR3 is CASTLQGAFKAFF. The CDR3 DNA reads as TGTGCCAGTACCTTACAGGGGGCGTTCAAAGCTTTCTTT.

The chain combines TRBV6-1 with TRBJ1-1; no clear D gene. This CDR3 has 16 amino acids. V was trimmed by 0 bases and J by 4 bases, leaving 15 bases between them. The germline V gene encodes CDR1 MNHNS and CDR2 SASEGT. The CDR3 here is CASSEAWAGSGTEAFF. In DNA form, the CDR3 reads TGTGCCAGCAGTGAAGCTTGGGCGGGGTCGGGCACTGAAGCTTTCTTT.

This clone was picked up one time. This sequence joins TRBV7-9 and TRBJ1-6; D call uncertain. The ends were cut back, 0 bases at V and 7 bases at J, with 4 bases in the middle. The CDR3 length is 13 residues. Germline loops: CDR1 SEHNR, CDR2 FQNEAQ (reference sequence). In DNA, the CDR3 is TGTGCCAGCAGCTTAGCGCTAAATTCACCCCTCCACTTT. Translated: CASSLALNSPLHF. Using reference TRBV7-9 and TRBJ1-6 for the parts outside the CDR3, the full variable domain is DTGVSQNPRHKITKRGQNVTFRCDPISEHNRLYWYRQTLGQGPEFLTYFQNEAQLEKSRLLSDRFSAERPKGSFSTLEIQRTEQGDSAMYLCASSLALNSPLHFGNGTRLTVT.

The V gene is TRBV9, the J gene TRBJ1-3; D gene unclear. The CDR3 loop spans 18 amino acids. Germline V gene data show CDR1 as SGDLS and CDR2 as YYNGEE. Between the trimmed V and J ends, which lost 0 bases and 2 bases, there was a span of 18 bases. CDR3 sequence reads: CASSVVGRALNPGNTIYF. The DNA for the CDR3 is TGTGCCAGCAGCGTAGTGGGCAGAGCCTTGAACCCTGGAAACACCATATATTTT.

V is TRBV5-4 and J is TRBJ2-2; 8 positions agree with TRBD2. The CDR3 sequence is 16 residues long. Germline V gene sequence: CDR1 SGHNT, CDR2 YYREEE (reference sequence). Trimming removed 0 bases from V and 4 bases from J; junction bases left unmatched: 5. This CDR3 reads CASSLAGGRSTGELFF. The CDR3 bases are TGTGCCAGCAGCTTGGCGGGAGGGCGTAGCACCGGGGAGCTGTTTTTT.

This clone was observed at least ten times. The CDR3 bases are TGTGCCAGCAGTGAGTCCACAGGGGCGCAAGAGACCCAGTACTTC. It codes for CASSESTGAQETQYF. This chain uses TRBV6-4 with TRBJ2-5; 7 bases are a match to TRBD1. Germline V gives CDR1 MRHNA, CDR2 SNTAGT. Trimming took 3 bases from V and 2 from J; bases not matched to a gene: 6. This CDR3 region has 15 residues.